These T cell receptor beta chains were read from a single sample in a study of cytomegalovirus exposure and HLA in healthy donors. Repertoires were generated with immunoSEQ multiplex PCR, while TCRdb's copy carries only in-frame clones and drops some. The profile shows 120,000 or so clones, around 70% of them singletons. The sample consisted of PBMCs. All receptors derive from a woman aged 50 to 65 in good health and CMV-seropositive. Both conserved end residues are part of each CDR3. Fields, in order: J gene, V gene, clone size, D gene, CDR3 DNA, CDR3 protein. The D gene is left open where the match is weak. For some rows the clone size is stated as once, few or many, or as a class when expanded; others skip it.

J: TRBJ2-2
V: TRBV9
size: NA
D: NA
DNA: TGTGCCAGCAGCGTAGCTCAGGGCGTCGCCGGGGAGCTGTTTTTT
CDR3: CASSVAQGVAGELFF

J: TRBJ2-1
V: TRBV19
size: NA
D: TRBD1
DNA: TGTGCCAGTAGTATGCCCCCGGGACAGGGACCCAATGAGCAGTTCTTC
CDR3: CASSMPPGQGPNEQFF

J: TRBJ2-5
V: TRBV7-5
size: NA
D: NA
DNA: TGTGTCAGAAGCCCCCCCTTTTCCGGGGGGCCCCAAGAGACCCAGTACTTC
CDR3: CVRSPPFSGGPQETQYF

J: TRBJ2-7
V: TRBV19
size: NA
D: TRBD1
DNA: TGTGCCAGTACTCCACCGGGACAGGGGGCCGACGAGCAGTACTTC
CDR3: CASTPPGQGADEQYF

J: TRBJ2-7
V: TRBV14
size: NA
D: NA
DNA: TGTGCCAGCAGCCAAGGGAACCTAGCGTACTACGAGCAGTACTTC
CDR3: CASSQGNLAYYEQYF

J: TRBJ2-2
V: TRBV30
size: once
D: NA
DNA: TGTGCCTGGAGTTTAAGGGCAGGGTGGGGCGGGGAGCTGTTTTTT
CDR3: CAWSLRAGWGGELFF

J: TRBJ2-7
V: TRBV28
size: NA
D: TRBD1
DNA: TGTGCCAGCAGCCAGGACAGGGGATGGACCTACGAGCAGTACTTC
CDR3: CASSQDRGWTYEQYF

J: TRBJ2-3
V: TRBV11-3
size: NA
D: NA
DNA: TGTGCCAGCAGCCGCGGGCCCGGGGATACGCAGTATTTT
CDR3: CASSRGPGDTQYF

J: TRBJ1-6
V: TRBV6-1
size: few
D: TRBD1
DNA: TGTGCCAGCAGAGAAGGTTTACAGGGGTTTAATTCACCCCTCCACTTT
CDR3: CASREGLQGFNSPLHF

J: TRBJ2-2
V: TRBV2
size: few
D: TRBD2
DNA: TGTGCCAGCAGGGGGGGGATAACGACCGGGGAGCTGTTTTTT
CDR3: CASRGGITTGELFF

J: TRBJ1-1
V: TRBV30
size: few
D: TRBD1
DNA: TGTGCCTGGAGTAGCCCAGGGGGGGAAGCTTTCTTT
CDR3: CAWSSPGGEAFF

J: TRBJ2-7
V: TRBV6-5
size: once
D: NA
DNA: TGTGCCAGCAGTCGAAACCAGGGGTGGGACGAGCAGTACTTC
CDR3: CASSRNQGWDEQYF

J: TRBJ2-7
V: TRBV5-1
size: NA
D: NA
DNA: TGCGCCAGCAGCTTGGAGTGGGTGCGGGAACTCTCCTACGAGCAGTACTTC
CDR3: CASSLEWVRELSYEQYF

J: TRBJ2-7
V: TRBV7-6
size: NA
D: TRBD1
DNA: TGTGCCAGCAGCTTAGGAACAGGGGTTGACGAGCAGTACTTC
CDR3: CASSLGTGVDEQYF

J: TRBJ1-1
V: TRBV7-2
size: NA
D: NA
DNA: TGTGCCAGCAGCTTAGAAGGGGGATCGGGCACTGAAGCTTTCTTT
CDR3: CASSLEGGSGTEAFF

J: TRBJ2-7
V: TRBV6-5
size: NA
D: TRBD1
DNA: TGTGCCAGCAGTGGACAGGGGGCGTTAGAATACGAGCAGTACTTC
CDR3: CASSGQGALEYEQYF

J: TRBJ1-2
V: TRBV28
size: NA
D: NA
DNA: TGTGCCAGCAGTTTAGTTCGGTCGACTAACTATGGCTACACCTTC
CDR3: CASSLVRSTNYGYTF

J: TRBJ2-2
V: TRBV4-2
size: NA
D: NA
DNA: TGTGCCAGCAGCCAAGATAGGAGGGGAATCAACACCGGGGAGCTGTTTTTT
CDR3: CASSQDRRGINTGELFF

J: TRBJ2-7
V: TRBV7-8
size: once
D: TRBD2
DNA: TGTGCCAGCAGCTTAGGGGCGACCGGGACTACACGCGAGCAGTACTTC
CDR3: CASSLGATGTTREQYF

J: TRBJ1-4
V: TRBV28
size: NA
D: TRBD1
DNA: TGTGCCAGCAGTGCCACAGGGGCGGTGAATGAAAAACTGTTTTTT
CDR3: CASSATGAVNEKLFF

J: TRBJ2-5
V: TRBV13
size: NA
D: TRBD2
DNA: TGTGCCAGCAGCTCATCCGGGACTAGCGGGACACAATCGCAGGAGACCCAGTACTTC
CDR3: CASSSSGTSGTQSQETQYF

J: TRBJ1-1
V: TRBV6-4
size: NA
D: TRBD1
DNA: TGTGCCAGCAGTGCACAGGGGGGAACTGAAGCTTTCTTT
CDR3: CASSAQGGTEAFF

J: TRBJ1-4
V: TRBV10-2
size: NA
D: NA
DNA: TGCGCCGCGAGCGTAAATGAAAAACTGTTTTTT
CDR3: CAASVNEKLFF

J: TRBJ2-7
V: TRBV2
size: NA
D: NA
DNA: TGTGCCAGCAGTCCTCGGGGTAACTCCTACGAGCAGTACTTC
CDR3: CASSPRGNSYEQYF

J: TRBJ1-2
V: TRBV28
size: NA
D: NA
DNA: TGTGCCAGCAGTTTATTGGGCAGGGACTATGGCTACACCTTC
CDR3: CASSLLGRDYGYTF

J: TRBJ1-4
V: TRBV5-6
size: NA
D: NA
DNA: TGTGCCAGCAGCTTGGCAGGACTGAATGAAAAACTGTTTTTT
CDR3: CASSLAGLNEKLFF

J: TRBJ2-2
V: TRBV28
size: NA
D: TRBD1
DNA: TGTGCCAGCAGCCGGACAGGGAACACCGGGGAGCTGTTTTTT
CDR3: CASSRTGNTGELFF

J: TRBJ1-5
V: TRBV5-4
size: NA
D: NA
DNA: TGTGCCAGCAGCTTGGGGGGGCGAGGTGAGCCCCAGCATTTT
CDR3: CASSLGGRGEPQHF

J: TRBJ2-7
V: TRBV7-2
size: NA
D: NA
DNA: TGTGCCAGCAGCTTTACCCATGGGACATCCTACGAGCAGTACTTC
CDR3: CASSFTHGTSYEQYF

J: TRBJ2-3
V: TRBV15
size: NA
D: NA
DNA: TGTGCCACCAGAAAAGGAGCGGTTCCCACAGATACGCAGTATTTT
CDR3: CATRKGAVPTDTQYF

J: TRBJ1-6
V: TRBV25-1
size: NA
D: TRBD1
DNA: TGTGCCAGCAGAATACAGGGGGCCCTCATTGATTCACCCCTCCACTTT
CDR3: CASRIQGALIDSPLHF

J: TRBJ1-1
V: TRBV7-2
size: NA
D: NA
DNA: TGTGCCAGCAGCTCGCCTCCACAGGCTGAAGCTTTCTTT
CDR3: CASSSPPQAEAFF

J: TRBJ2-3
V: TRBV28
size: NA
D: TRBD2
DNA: TGTGCCAGCATAAGCGGGAGATCAGATACGCAGTATTTT
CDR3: CASISGRSDTQYF

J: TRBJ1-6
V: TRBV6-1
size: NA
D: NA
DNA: TGTGCCAGCAGTGTGGCAGACAGAAATAATTCACCCCTCCACTTT
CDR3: CASSVADRNNSPLHF

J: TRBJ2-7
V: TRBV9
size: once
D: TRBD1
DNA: TGTGCCAGCAGCCAATACTTAACAGGGGACATGGACGAGCAGTACTTC
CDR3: CASSQYLTGDMDEQYF

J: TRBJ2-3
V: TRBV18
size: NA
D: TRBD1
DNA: TGTGCCAGCTCACCCAGAAGGACAGGGGAAGGCACAGATACGCAGTATTTT
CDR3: CASSPRRTGEGTDTQYF

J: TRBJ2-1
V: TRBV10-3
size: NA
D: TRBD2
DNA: TGTGCCATCAGTGACTTAGCGGGGGGTTCCTACAATGAGCAGTTCTTC
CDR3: CAISDLAGGSYNEQFF

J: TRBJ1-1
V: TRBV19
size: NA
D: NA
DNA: TGTGCCAGTAGTGCTTTTGAGGGGAACACTGAAGCTTTCTTT
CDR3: CASSAFEGNTEAFF

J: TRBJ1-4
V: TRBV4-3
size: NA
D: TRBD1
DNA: TGCGCCAGCAGCCAAGGGCAGGGGGACGAAAAACTGTTTTTT
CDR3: CASSQGQGDEKLFF

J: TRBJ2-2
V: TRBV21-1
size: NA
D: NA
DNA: TGTGCCAGCAGCCCTCCTGGACAGGGGACCACCGGGGAGCTGTTTTTT
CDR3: CASSPPGQGTTGELFF

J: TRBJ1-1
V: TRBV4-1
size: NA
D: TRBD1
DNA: TGCGCCAGCAGCCAGTACCTGACAGGGAGCACTGAAGCTTTCTTT
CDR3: CASSQYLTGSTEAFF

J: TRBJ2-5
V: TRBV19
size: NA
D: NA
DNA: TGTGCCAGTTCTCAGGACAGGGAGGGTCAAGAGACCCAGTACTTC
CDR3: CASSQDREGQETQYF

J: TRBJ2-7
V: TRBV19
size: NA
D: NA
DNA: TGTGCTTCCAGAAATGCCTACGAGCAGTACTTC
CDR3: CASRNAYEQYF

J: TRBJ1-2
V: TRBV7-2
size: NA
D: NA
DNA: TGTGCCAGCAGCTTAGGACAGGACGTTAACTATGGCTACACCTTC
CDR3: CASSLGQDVNYGYTF

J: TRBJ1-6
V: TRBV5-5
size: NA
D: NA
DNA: TGTGCCAGCAGCCCACAGGGAAGACCCCTCCACTTT
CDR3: CASSPQGRPLHF

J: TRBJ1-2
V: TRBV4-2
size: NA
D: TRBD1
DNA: TGTGCCAGCAGCCAAGGGACAGGGAATGGCTACACCTTC
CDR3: CASSQGTGNGYTF

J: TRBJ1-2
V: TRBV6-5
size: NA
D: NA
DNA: TGTGCCAGCAGTTATGGATCGGGTCCTTTACCCTATGGCTACACCTTC
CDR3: CASSYGSGPLPYGYTF

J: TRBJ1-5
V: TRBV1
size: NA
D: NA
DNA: TGCACCAGCAGCCCACGGCCGGGTCAGCCCCAGCATTTT
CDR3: CTSSPRPGQPQHF

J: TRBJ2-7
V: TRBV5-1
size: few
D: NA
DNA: TGCGCCAGCAGCTTGACAGGCACCTACGAGCAGTACTTC
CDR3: CASSLTGTYEQYF

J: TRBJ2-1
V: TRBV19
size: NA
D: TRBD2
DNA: TGTGCCAGTAGTATTATAGCGGGAGGGCCCACTGAGCAGTTCTTC
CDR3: CASSIIAGGPTEQFF

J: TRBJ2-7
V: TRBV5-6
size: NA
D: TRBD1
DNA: TGTGCCAGCAGCACTTGGACAGGTGCATCCCATTACGAGCAGTACTTC
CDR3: CASSTWTGASHYEQYF

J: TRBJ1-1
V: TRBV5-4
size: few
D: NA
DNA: TGTGCCAGCAGCCGTCCGACAGGGAACACTGAAGCTTTCTTT
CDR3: CASSRPTGNTEAFF

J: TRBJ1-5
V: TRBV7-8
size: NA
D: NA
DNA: TGTGCCAGCAGCCTTGGTTACGGCACTACTAGCAATCAGCCCCAGCATTTT
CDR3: CASSLGYGTTSNQPQHF

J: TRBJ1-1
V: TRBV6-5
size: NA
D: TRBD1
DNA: TGTGCCAGCAGATCTACAGGGGGCATGGGCACTGAAGCTTTCTTT
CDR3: CASRSTGGMGTEAFF

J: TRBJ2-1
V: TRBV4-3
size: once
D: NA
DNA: TGCGCCAGCAGCCAAGATCCAAACGGGGGTGAGCAGTTCTTC
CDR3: CASSQDPNGGEQFF